A single sample gave rise to the 24 T cell receptor beta chains below, sequenced in a study of identical twins listed by TCRdb under 2016. Preparation of the library involved 5' RACE. This sample was sequenced with an Illumina HiSeq 2000. TCRdb reanalyzed the raw reads on its own, using fastp at Q25 for trimming and MiXCR for clone calling, and kept in-frame beta chains. Rows with a matching CDR3 protein are joined into one entry that keeps the most common DNA and genes. In this sample the table shows about 890,000 distinct CDR3 sequences, about 12% of which occur a single time. Roughly 1.6% of the sample rests with the top ten. This sample was also put to use in a study of yellow fever vaccine responses in identical twins.

The source material was PBMCs. Source of these receptors: a woman aged 18-30 years in good health.

This clonotype turned up a few times. The rearrangement uses TRBV11-2 and TRBJ2-1; D is ambiguous. The CDR3 runs to 14 residues. Germline CDR1 is SGHAT and CDR2 is FQNNGV. V lost 5 bases to trimming and J lost 5 bases, with 13 bases between them. The CDR3 loop reads CASSPATTHNEQFF. The CDR3, as DNA: TGTGCCAGCAGCCCAGCGACCACACACAATGAGCAGTTCTTC. Full variable domain (rest looked up from reference TRBV11-2 and TRBJ2-1): EAGVAQSPRYKIIEKRQSVAFWCNPISGHATLYWYQQILGQGPKLLIQFQNNGVVDDSQLPKDRFSAERLKGVDSTLKIQPAKLEDSAVYLCASSPATTHNEQFFGPGTRLTVL.

This clonotype was detected only a few times. The rearrangement links TRBV20-1 to TRBJ2-5; D may be TRBD2 (6 bases). In germline, CDR1 is DFQATT, CDR2 SNEGSKA (reference sequence). Trimming shortened V by 3 bases and J by 4 bases, and 27 bases separated the two germline ends. The CDR3 consists of 18 residues. The CDR3 reads CSARSLWEAPSSGETQYF. The CDR3 DNA is TGCAGTGCTAGGAGTTTGTGGGAGGCTCCTTCAAGTGGAGAGACCCAGTACTTC.

The chain recombines TRBV11-2 with TRBJ2-7; D not certain. V lost 9 bases and J lost 3, with 15 bases in between. In germline, CDR1 is SGHAT, CDR2 FQNNGV. CDR3 length: 13 residues. The CDR3 sequence is CASSLREIYEQYF. CDR3 DNA: TGTGCCAGTAGCCTAAGGGAAATCTACGAGCAGTACTTC.

At least ten counts were recorded for this clonotype. V usage is TRBV5-1 and J usage is TRBJ1-4; D unresolved. The CDR3 has 15 residues. Trimming removed 4 bases at V and 8 bases at J, with 18 bases between. Germline CDR1 and CDR2: SGHRS and YFSETQ. CDR3 in DNA: TGCGCCAGCAGCCATGATGTCGGGGTTGGAGAAAAACTGTTTTTT. Amino acids: CASSHDVGVGEKLFF.

Only a few counts were recorded for this clonotype. This chain joins TRBV21-1 and TRBJ1-3; TRBD1 is taken as the D call from the table, unchecked against the DNA. TRBV21-1 is a pseudogene locus. This CDR3 comprises 16 residues. The CDR3 here is CASSRPQGRGLYTIYF. The CDR3 coding sequence is TGTGCCAGCAGCCGACCACAGGGAAGGGGCCTATACACCATATATTTT.

The chain is built from TRBV3-1 and TRBJ1-2; no reliable D call. The CDR3 consists of 16 residues. Between the trimmed V and J ends, which lost 1 base and 0 bases, there was a span of 12 bases. Germline lookup yields CDR1 LGHDT and CDR2 YNNKEL (reference sequence). CDR3 sequence reads: CASSQGSAVPNYGYTF. CDR3 DNA: TGTGCCAGCAGCCAAGGTAGTGCAGTTCCTAACTATGGCTACACCTTC.

This clonotype has more than one count but fewer than ten. The CDR3 nucleotides read TGTGCCATCAAACCAGCTAGCGGGAGCAGGGGGGAGCAGTTCTTC. Translation gives CAIKPASGSRGEQFF. The V and J genes are TRBV10-3 and TRBJ2-1; 10 nucleotides line up with TRBD2. With 7 bases clipped from V and 10 bases from J, the junction kept 13 bases outside the gene matches. This CDR3 comprises 15 residues. The V gene's germline CDR1 is ENHRY and CDR2 SYGVKD.

This clonotype was counted only a few times. This sequence joins TRBV5-6 and TRBJ2-5, with 8 bases matching TRBD1. CDR1 and CDR2 (germline): SGHDT, YYEEEE. The trim removed 4 bases at V and 1 base at J, leaving 6 bases unmatched. CDR3 length: 15 residues. CDR3 coding DNA: TGTGCCAGCAGCCAAACAGGGGGTCGCCAAGAGACCCAGTACTTC. It is translated as CASSQTGGRQETQYF. The full variable domain, in which reference TRBV5-6 and TRBJ2-5 provide the parts outside the CDR3, is DAGVTQSPTHLIKTRGQQVTLRCSPKSGHDTVSWYQQALGQGPQFIFQYYEEEERQRGNFPDRFSGHQFPNYSSELNVNALLLGDSALYLCASSQTGGRQETQYFGPGTRLLVL.

CDR3 amino acids: CASSQEGLAGGKEQYF. The CDR3 DNA reads TGTGCCAGCAGCCAAGAGGGACTAGCGGGAGGTAAAGAGCAGTACTTC. This chain connects TRBV3-1 to TRBJ2-7; the match to TRBD2 covers 15 bases. Trimming at V came to 0 bases and at J to 7 bases, leaving 4 bases not matched to a gene. CDR1 is LGHDT, CDR2 YNNKEL, per germline (reference sequence). The CDR3 has 16 residues.

For the CDR3, the DNA is TGTGCCAGCAGTGGGGGAGGCTTTCGCAATGAGCAGTTCTTC. Protein sequence: CASSGGGFRNEQFF. V is TRBV12-3 or TRBV12-4 and J is TRBJ2-1; maybe TRBD2 (6 bases). Trimming removed 5 bases from V and 6 bases from J, with 14 bases in between. This CDR3 is 14 amino acids long.

At least ten counts were recorded for this clonotype. The V gene is TRBV7-3, the J gene TRBJ2-3; TRBD1 aligns across 9 bases. The CDR3 is 16 residues long. In germline, CDR1 is SGHTA, CDR2 FQGTGA. The ends lost 5 bases at V and 5 bases at J; junction bases unmatched: 11. The CDR3 nucleotides read TGTGCCAGCAGCCCCTACCGGACAGGGGCCGGAGATACGCAGTATTTT. This codes for CASSPYRTGAGDTQYF. Full variable domain (remainder filled in from reference TRBV7-3 and TRBJ2-3): GAGVSQTPSNKVTEKGKYVELRCDPISGHTALYWYRQSLGQGPEFLIYFQGTGAADDSGLPNDRFFAVRPEGSVSTLKIQRTERGDSAVYLCASSPYRTGAGDTQYFGPGTRLTVL.

The chain couples TRBV7-9 to TRBJ2-1; 9 bases fit TRBD2. Losses at the gene ends were 4 bases for V and 4 bases for J; bases not matched to a gene: 5. Germline assignment: CDR1 SEHNR and CDR2 FQNEAQ (reference sequence). This CDR3 comprises 15 residues. CDR3 sequence (DNA): TGTGCCAGCAGCTCCCTGGGACTAGCATACAATGAGCAGTTCTTC. Its protein is CASSSLGLAYNEQFF.

The genes are TRBV24-1 and TRBJ2-2; weak D call: TRBD1 (6 bases). V was shortened by 9 bases and J by 5 bases, with 12 bases between the two germline ends. The germline gives CDR1 KGHDR, CDR2 SFDVKD. The CDR3 is 13 residues long. The CDR3 protein is CATSGRGTGELFF. The CDR3 bases are TGTGCCACCTCCGGCAGGGGAACCGGGGAGCTGTTTTTT.

This clonotype was counted only a few times. The V and J genes are TRBV28 and TRBJ1-1, with D perhaps matching TRBD1 (6 bases). This CDR3 region has 14 residues. Per the germline V gene, CDR1 is MDHEN and CDR2 is SYDVKM. Deletions cut 6 bases from V and 1 base from J, with 12 bases between. The CDR3, as DNA: TGTGCCAGCAGGCCGGGACATCGGAACACTGAAGCTTTCTTT. It is translated as CASRPGHRNTEAFF.

J is TRBJ1-6 and V is TRBV4-1; 10 positions match TRBD1. J was trimmed by 18 bases and V by 6 bases; bases with no gene match: 14. CDR3 length equals 14 residues. Germline V gene lookup returns CDR1 MGHRA and CDR2 YSYEKL. In nucleotides, the CDR3 is TGCGCCAGCAGACCCGGGACAGGGGCGGTTCCCTCCCACTTT. Protein: CASRPGTGAVPSHF.

This clonotype was seen a few times. This chain links TRBV27 with TRBJ2-7; weak D call: TRBD2 (6 bases). V lost 3 bases, J lost 4 bases, and 16 bases lay in between. Germline-derived CDR1 and CDR2 are MNHEY and SMNVEV (reference sequence). This CDR3 has 15 amino acids. CDR3 nucleotides: TGTGCCAGCAGTTTGACATCTAGCGCAATGTACGAGCAGTACGTC. As protein: CASSLTSSAMYEQYV.

This clonotype was seen more than once but under ten times. The J gene is TRBJ2-1, the V gene TRBV12-3 or TRBV12-4; D may be TRBD1 (6 bases). The CDR3 covers 15 residues. V dropped 0 bases and J dropped 9 bases, with 15 bases sitting between them. CDR3 bases: TGTGCCAGCAGTTTAGCCTCACAGGGTCCGGGTGAGCAGTTCTTC. This sequence encodes CASSLASQGPGEQFF.

The sample holds one count of this clonotype. The chain employs TRBV12-3 or TRBV12-4 and TRBJ2-7; D remains ambiguous. V lost 2 bases to trimming and J lost 7 bases, with 9 bases between them. CDR3 length: 12 amino acids. The CDR3 protein is CASSLLHWEQYF. The CDR3 nucleotides read TGTGCCAGCAGTTTATTGCACTGGGAGCAGTACTTC.

Ten or more counts support this clonotype. The gene calls are TRBV20-1 and TRBJ2-1; D may be TRBD2 (5 bases). The CDR3 contains 14 residues. V shed 1 base and J shed 1 base, with 8 bases lying between them. Germline CDR1 and CDR2: DFQATT and SNEGSKA (reference sequence). The CDR3 DNA follows: TGCAGTGCTAGAGGAGGAGGTTCCTACAATGAGCAGTTCTTC. Amino acids: CSARGGGSYNEQFF.

A few counts support this clonotype. The chain links TRBV29-1 to TRBJ1-3; perhaps TRBD1 as D (6 bases). Deletions cut 7 bases from V and 2 bases from J, with 15 bases between. Germline V gives CDR1 SQVTM, CDR2 ANQGSEA. The CDR3 extends over 14 amino acids. CDR3 in amino acids: CSGSLEGAGNTIYF. Here the CDR3 DNA reads TGCAGCGGCAGCCTAGAGGGGGCTGGAAACACCATATATTTT.

The CDR3 region has the DNA TGTGCCAGCAGCCTCGCTTACAGGGGAAACGAGCAGTACTTC. This gives the protein CASSLAYRGNEQYF. The genes are TRBV3-1 and TRBJ2-7; 7 positions agree with TRBD1. Germline lookup yields CDR1 LGHDT and CDR2 YNNKEL (reference sequence). The CDR3 has 14 amino acids. V trimming: 4 bases; J trimming: 5 bases; junction bases outside the gene matches: 8.

The chain is built from TRBV5-6 and TRBJ1-2; no firm D call. Trimming removed 5 bases from V and 8 bases from J, with 19 bases in between. Germline-derived CDR1 and CDR2 are SGHDT and YYEEEE. The CDR3 is 14 residues long. CDR3 sequence reads: CASSLDIRTGGYTF. For the CDR3, the DNA is TGTGCCAGCAGTTTAGACATCCGGACGGGCGGCTACACCTTC.

This clonotype has a count of ten or more. Written as DNA, the CDR3 is TGTGCCAGCAGTTCACTAGCGGGAGGGAACAATGAGCAGTTCTTC. Its translation: CASSSLAGGNNEQFF. This sequence joins TRBV12-3 or TRBV12-4 and TRBJ2-1, with 13 positions matching TRBD2. The CDR3 is 15 residues long. The V and J ends lost 4 bases and 5 bases, in that order; junction bases with no gene match: 2.

The chain combines TRBV5-1 with TRBJ1-4; 8 bases align to TRBD1. CDR1 is SGHRS, CDR2 YFSETQ, per germline. The length of the CDR3 is 13 residues. V lost 5 bases and J lost 12; bases outside the gene matches: 9. CDR3 in amino acids: CASSGADRGELFF. In nucleotides, the CDR3 is TGCGCCAGCAGTGGGGCCGACAGGGGAGAACTGTTTTTT.